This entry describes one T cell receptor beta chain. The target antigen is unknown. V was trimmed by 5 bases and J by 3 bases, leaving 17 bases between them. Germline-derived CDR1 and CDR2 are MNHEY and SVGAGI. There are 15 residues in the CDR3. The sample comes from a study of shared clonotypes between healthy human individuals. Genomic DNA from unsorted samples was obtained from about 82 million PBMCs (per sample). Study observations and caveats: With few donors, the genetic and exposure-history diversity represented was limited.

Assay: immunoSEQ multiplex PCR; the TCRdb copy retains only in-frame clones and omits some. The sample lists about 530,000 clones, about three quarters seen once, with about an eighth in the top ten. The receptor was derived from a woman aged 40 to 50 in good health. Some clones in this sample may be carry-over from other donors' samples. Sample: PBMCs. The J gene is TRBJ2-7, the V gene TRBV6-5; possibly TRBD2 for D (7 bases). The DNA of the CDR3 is TGTGCCAGCAGTCAAGGAGGGGGGGTCGGCTACGAGCAGTACTTC. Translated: CASSQGGGVGYEQYF.